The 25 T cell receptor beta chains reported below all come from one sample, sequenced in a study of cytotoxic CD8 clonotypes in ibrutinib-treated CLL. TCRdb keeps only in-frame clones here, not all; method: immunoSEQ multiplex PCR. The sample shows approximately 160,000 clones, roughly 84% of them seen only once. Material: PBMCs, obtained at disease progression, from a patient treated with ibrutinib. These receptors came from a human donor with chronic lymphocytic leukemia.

The CDR3 loop is CATSTVRDRVEEKLFF. The CDR3 nucleotides read TGTGCCACCAGCACAGTCCGGGACAGGGTGGAGGAAAAACTGTTTTTT. J is TRBJ1-4 and V is TRBV15, with TRBD1 matching over 9 bases. The J segment lost 8 bases and the V segment lost 4 bases, leaving 11 bases of the junction unmatched. The CDR3 is 16 amino acids. CDR1 is LNHNV, CDR2 YYDKDF, per germline (reference sequence).

The chain's CDR3 is CASSQDEGREQYF. In nucleotides, the CDR3 is TGTGCCAGCAGCCAAGATGAGGGTCGGGAGCAGTACTTC. This chain connects TRBV4-2 to TRBJ2-7; perhaps TRBD2 as D (5 bases). Germline loops: CDR1 LGHNA, CDR2 YNFKEQ. V lost 0 bases and J lost 7, with 10 bases in between. The CDR3 is made up of 13 amino acids.

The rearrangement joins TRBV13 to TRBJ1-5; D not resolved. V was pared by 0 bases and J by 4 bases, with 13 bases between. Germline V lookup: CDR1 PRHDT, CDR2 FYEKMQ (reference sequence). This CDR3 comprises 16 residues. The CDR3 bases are TGTGCCAGCAGCTTAGGAGCTGTCGGCAGGAATCAGCCCCAGCATTTT. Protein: CASSLGAVGRNQPQHF.

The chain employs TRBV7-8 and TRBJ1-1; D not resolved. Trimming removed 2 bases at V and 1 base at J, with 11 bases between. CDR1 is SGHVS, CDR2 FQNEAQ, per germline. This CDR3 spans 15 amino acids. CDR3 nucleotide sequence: TGTGCCAGCAGCTTATCGGGTCCACAGAACACTGAAGCTTTCTTT. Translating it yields CASSLSGPQNTEAFF.

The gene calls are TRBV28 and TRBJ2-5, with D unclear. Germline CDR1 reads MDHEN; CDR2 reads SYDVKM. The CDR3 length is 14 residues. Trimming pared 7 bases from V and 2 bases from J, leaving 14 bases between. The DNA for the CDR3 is TGTGCCAGCACCACGGACGGAATTCAAGAGACCCAGTACTTC. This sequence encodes CASTTDGIQETQYF.

The CDR3 reads CASSQGNLGENAQYF. As DNA, the CDR3 is TGCGCCAGCAGCCAAGGGAATTTGGGGGAGAACGCGCAGTACTTC. The rearrangement uses TRBV4-1 and TRBJ2-7; D may match TRBD1 or TRBD2 (5 bases each). The V end was cut by 1 base, the J end by 9 bases, with 19 bases between. Germline V gene data show CDR1 as MGHRA and CDR2 as YSYEKL. The length of the CDR3 is 15 residues.

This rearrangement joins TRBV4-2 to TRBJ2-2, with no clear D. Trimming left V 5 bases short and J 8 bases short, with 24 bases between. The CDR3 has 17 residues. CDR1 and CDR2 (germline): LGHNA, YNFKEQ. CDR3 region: CASSIRAGFAPTGELFF. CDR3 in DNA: TGTGCCAGCAGCATAAGGGCTGGGTTTGCCCCCACTGGGGAGCTGTTTTTT.

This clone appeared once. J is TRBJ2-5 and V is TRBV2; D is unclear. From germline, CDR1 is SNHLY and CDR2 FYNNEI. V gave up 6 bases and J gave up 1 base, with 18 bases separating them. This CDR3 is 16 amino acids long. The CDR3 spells CASRHNSYLGQETQYF. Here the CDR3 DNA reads TGTGCCAGCAGGCACAACAGTTACCTGGGCCAAGAGACCCAGTACTTC. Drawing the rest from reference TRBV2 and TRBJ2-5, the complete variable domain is EPEVTQTPSHQVTQMGQEVILRCVPISNHLYFYWYRQILGQKVEFLVSFYNNEISEKSEIFDDQFSVERPDGSNFTLKIRSTKLEDSAMYFCASRHNSYLGQETQYFGPGTRLLVL.

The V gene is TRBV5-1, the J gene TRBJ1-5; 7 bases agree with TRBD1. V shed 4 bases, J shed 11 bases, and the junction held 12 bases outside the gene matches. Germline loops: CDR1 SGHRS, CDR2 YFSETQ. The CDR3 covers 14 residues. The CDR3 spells CASSTGTARASQHF. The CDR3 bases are TGCGCCAGCAGCACTGGGACAGCCCGAGCGTCCCAGCATTTT.

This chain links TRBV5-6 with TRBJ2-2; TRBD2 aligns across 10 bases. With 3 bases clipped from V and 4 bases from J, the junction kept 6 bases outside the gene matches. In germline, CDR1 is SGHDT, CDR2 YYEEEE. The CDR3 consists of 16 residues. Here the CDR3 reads CASSSSGRATTGELFF. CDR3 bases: TGTGCCAGCAGCTCGAGCGGGAGGGCGACCACCGGGGAGCTGTTTTTT.

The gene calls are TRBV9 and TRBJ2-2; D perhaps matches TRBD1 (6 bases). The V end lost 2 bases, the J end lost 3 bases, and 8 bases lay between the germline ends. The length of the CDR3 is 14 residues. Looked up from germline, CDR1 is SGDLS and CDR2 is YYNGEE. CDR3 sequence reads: CASSVPGDTGELFF. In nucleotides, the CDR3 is TGTGCCAGCAGCGTCCCAGGGGACACCGGGGAGCTGTTTTTT.

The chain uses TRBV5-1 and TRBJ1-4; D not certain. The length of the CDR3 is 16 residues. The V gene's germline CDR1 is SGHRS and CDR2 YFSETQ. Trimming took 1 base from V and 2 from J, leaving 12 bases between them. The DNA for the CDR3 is TGCGCCAGCAGCTTGTTTGCGAGGACTACTAATGAAAAACTGTTTTTT. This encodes CASSLFARTTNEKLFF.

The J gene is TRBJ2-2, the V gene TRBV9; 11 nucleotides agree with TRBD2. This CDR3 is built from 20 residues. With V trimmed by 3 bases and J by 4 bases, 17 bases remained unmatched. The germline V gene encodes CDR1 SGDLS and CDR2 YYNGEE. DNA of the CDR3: TGTGCCAGCAGCGCGACTAGCGGGATCTTGGAGGGCCGAGGCACCGGGGAGCTGTTTTTT. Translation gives CASSATSGILEGRGTGELFF.

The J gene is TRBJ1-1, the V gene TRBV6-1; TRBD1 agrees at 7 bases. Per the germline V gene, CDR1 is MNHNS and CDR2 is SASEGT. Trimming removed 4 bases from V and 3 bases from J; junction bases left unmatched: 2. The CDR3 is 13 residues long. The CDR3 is CASSVDRDTEAFF. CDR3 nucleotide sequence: TGTGCCAGCAGTGTTGACAGGGACACTGAAGCTTTCTTT.

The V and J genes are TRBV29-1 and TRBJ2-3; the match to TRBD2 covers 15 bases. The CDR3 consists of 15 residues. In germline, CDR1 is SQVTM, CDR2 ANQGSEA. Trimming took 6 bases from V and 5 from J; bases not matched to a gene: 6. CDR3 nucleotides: TGCAGCGTCGCCGGGACTAGCGGGAGGATAGATACGCAGTATTTT. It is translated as CSVAGTSGRIDTQYF.

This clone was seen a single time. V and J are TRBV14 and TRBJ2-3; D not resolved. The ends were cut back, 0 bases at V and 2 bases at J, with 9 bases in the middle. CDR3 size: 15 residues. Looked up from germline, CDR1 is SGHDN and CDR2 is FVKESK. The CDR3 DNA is TGTGCCAGCAGCCAAGATATGTTGATCACAGATACGCAGTATTTT. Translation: CASSQDMLITDTQYF.

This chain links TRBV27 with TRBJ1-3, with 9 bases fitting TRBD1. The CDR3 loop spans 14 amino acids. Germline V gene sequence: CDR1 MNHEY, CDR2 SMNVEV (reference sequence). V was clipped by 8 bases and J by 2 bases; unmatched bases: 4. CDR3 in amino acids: CASRRQGAGNTIYF. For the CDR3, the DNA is TGTGCCAGCCGGAGACAGGGGGCTGGAAACACCATATATTTT.

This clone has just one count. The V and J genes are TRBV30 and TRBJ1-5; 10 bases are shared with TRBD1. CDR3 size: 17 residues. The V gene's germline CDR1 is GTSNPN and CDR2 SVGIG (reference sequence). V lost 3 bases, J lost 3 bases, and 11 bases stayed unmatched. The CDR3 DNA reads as TGTGCCTGGAGCCAAGGGACAGGGGACCCCTACAATCAGCCCCAGCATTTT. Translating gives CAWSQGTGDPYNQPQHF.

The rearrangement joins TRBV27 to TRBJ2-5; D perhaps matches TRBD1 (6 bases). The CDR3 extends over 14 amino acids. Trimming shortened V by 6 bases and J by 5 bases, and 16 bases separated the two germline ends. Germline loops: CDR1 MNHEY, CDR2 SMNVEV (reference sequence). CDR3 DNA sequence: TGTGCCAGCAGCGTCACAGGGACGATGGAGACCCAGTACTTC. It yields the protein CASSVTGTMETQYF.

The CDR3 region has the DNA TGTGCCAGCAGTACCTGGGCGGGACAGAACTCTGGGGCCAACGTCCTGACTTTC. Protein sequence: CASSTWAGQNSGANVLTF. This chain links TRBV27 with TRBJ2-6, with D maybe TRBD1 (7 bases). The germline V gene encodes CDR1 MNHEY and CDR2 SMNVEV (reference sequence). The CDR3 is 18 amino acids. Trimming cost V 5 bases and J 0 bases, with 17 bases left between them.

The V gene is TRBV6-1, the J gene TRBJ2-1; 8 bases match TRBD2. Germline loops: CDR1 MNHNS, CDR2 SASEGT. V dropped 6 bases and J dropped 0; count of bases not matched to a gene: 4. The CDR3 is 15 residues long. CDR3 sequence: CASRGGTSSYNEQFF. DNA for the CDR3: TGTGCCAGCAGGGGCGGGACTAGCTCCTACAATGAGCAGTTCTTC.

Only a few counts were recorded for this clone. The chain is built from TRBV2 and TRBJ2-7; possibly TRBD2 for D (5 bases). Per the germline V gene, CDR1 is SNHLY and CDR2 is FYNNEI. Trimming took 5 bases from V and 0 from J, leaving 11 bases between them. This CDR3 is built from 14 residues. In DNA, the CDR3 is TGTGCCAGCAGTCAAACGGGGAGCTCCTACGAGCAGTACTTC. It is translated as CASSQTGSSYEQYF.

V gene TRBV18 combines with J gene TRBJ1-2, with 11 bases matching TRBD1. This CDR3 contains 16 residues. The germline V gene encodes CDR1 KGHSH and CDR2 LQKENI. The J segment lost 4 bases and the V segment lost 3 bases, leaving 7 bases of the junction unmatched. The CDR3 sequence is CASSPATGQGAYGYTF. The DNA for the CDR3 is TGTGCCAGCTCACCTGCGACCGGACAGGGGGCCTATGGCTACACCTTC. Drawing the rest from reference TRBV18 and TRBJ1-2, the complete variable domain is NAGVMQNPRHLVRRRGQEARLRCSPMKGHSHVYWYRQLPEEGLKFMVYLQKENIIDESGMPKERFSAEFPKEGPSILRIQQVVRGDSAAYFCASSPATGQGAYGYTFGSGTRLTVV.

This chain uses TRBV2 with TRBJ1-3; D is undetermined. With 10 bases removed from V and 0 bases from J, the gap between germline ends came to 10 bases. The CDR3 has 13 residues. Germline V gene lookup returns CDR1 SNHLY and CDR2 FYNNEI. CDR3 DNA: TGTGCCACCCGGGAGCGCTCTGGAAACACCATATATTTT. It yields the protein CATRERSGNTIYF.

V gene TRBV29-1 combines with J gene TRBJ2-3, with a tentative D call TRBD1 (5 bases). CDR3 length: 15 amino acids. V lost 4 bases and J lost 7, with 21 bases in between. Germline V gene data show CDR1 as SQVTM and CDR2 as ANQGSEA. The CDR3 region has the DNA TGCAGCGTTGTTGGTCCCATTAGGGGTGGATATACGCAGTATTTT. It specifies CSVVGPIRGGYTQYF.